This T cell receptor (beta chain) was retrieved from a study of technical replicates of blood from four donors. Data came from immunoSEQ multiplex PCR; TCRdb stores just in-frame clones and leaves some out. The sample shows fewer than 100,000 clones, just under 95% of them seen only once. The V gene's germline CDR1 is SGHTA and CDR2 FQGNSA. CDR3 length: 15 amino acids. J gave up 6 bases and V 2 bases, and 7 bases lay outside the gene matches. Source material: T cells isolated from PBMCs. The receptor's source is a human donor in good health. The V call is TRBV7-2, the J call TRBJ2-1, with 7 positions matching TRBD1. CDR3 protein: CASSLRGRVSNEQFF. CDR3 nucleotide sequence: TGTGCCAGCAGCTTAAGGGGGCGGGTCTCCAATGAGCAGTTCTTC.